The 24 T cell receptor beta chains in this list originate from one sample, sequenced in a study of blood T cell repertoires in COVID-19 (dated by TCRdb to the early 2020s). Libraries were made using the immunoSEQ multiplex PCR assay. The clones in this table, taken by TCRdb from immuneACCESS, are in-frame only. Not every clone is retained; where verified, under half of the shortfall comes from an unresolved V gene, and the cause of the rest is unknown. The sample table records 95,000 to 150,000 clones; 70% to 90% of these occur just once. Approximately 8.1% of the sample is taken by the ten largest. The specimen sequenced was peripheral blood. All receptors come from a man aged 45-65 years with acute or convalescent COVID-19.

J is TRBJ2-7 and V is TRBV2; 10 nucleotides agree with TRBD2. The CDR3 is 16 amino acids. The germline CDR1 and CDR2 sequences are SNHLY and FYNNEI. Losses at the gene ends were 5 bases for V and 0 bases for J; bases not matched to a gene: 7. The CDR3 nucleotides read TGTGCCAGCAGTAAGGGACTAGCGTATTTCTCCTACGAGCAGTACTTC. It encodes CASSKGLAYFSYEQYF.

This chain joins TRBV10-3 and TRBJ2-1, with 7 positions matching TRBD2. V trimming: 4 bases; J trimming: 0 bases; junction bases outside the gene matches: 6. Germline V gene data show CDR1 as ENHRY and CDR2 as SYGVKD. CDR3 length: 16 amino acids. CDR3 amino acids: CAISGTGGSSYNEQFF. In DNA form, the CDR3 reads TGTGCCATCAGTGGAACGGGGGGTAGCTCCTACAATGAGCAGTTCTTC.

The rearrangement joins TRBV7-2 to TRBJ2-3, with 8 bases identical to TRBD1. The germline V gene encodes CDR1 SGHTA and CDR2 FQGNSA. The ends lost 0 bases at V and 1 base at J; junction bases unmatched: 3. The CDR3 covers 16 residues. CDR3 bases: TGTGCCAGCAGCTTAGCGCTGACAGGGGGCACAGATACGCAGTATTTT. Translating it yields CASSLALTGGTDTQYF.

The rearrangement joins TRBV11-3 to TRBJ2-3; tentatively, D is TRBD2 (6 bases). The CDR3 is 13 residues long. From germline, CDR1 is SGHNT and CDR2 YENEEA. Trimming shortened V by 5 bases and J by 0 bases, and 6 bases separated the two germline ends. The chain's CDR3 is CASSRGSTDTQYF. In DNA, the CDR3 is TGTGCCAGCAGCCGGGGGAGCACAGATACGCAGTATTTT.

This chain uses TRBV19 with TRBJ2-5; tentatively, D is TRBD1 (6 bases). V was pared by 10 bases and J by 1 base, with 10 bases between. The germline gives CDR1 LNHDA, CDR2 SQIVND (reference sequence). The CDR3 totals 12 residues. The CDR3 coding sequence is TGTGCCACTAGACAGGCCCAAGAGACCCAGTACTTC. Encoded protein: CATRQAQETQYF.

The chain combines TRBV6-1 with TRBJ1-2; TRBD1 matches 10 bases. From germline, CDR1 is MNHNS and CDR2 SASEGT. CDR3 length: 16 residues. The V gene end was trimmed by 4 bases and the J gene end by 3 bases; junction bases not matched to a gene: 8. DNA of the CDR3: TGTGCCAGCAGTGGAGAGACAGGGGGCGCTGACTATGGCTACACCTTC. Translated: CASSGETGGADYGYTF.

V usage is TRBV6-2 or TRBV6-3 and J usage is TRBJ1-2; tentatively, D is TRBD1 (6 bases). The ends were cut back, 6 bases at V and 4 bases at J, with 9 bases in the middle. The CDR3 is 12 amino acids. Germline V gives CDR1 MNHEY, CDR2 SVGEGT. CDR3 amino acids: CASSDRSYGYTF. CDR3 coding DNA: TGTGCCAGCAGCGACAGGAGCTATGGCTACACCTTC.

CDR3 sequence reads: CASSLRLAANTGELFF. The CDR3 DNA sequence: TGTGCCAGCAGCTTACGACTAGCGGCCAACACCGGGGAGCTGTTTTTT. The chain uses TRBV27 and TRBJ2-2, with 9 bases that match TRBD2. Trimming removed 6 bases from V and 2 bases from J; junction bases left unmatched: 7. The CDR3 contains 16 residues. CDR1 is MNHEY and CDR2 is SMNVEV in the germline V gene (reference sequence).

This clone was recorded once. V and J are TRBV9 and TRBJ2-1; 9 bases line up with TRBD2. Germline-derived CDR1 and CDR2 are SGDLS and YYNGEE. The CDR3 covers 16 residues. Germline trimming cut 1 base from V and 5 bases from J; bases unmatched to any gene: 7. The CDR3 sequence: CASSVSSGRLDNEQFF. The CDR3 DNA is TGTGCCAGCAGCGTATCCAGCGGGAGGTTAGACAATGAGCAGTTCTTC.

The CDR3 nucleotides are TGTGCCAGCAGTTTTGCCCCAGCGGGAGACGGGTACGAGCAGTACTTC. Its protein is CASSFAPAGDGYEQYF. The chain combines TRBV27 with TRBJ2-7; the match to TRBD2 covers 8 bases. This CDR3 region has 16 residues. The junction had 11 bases not matched to a gene; V was cut back by 3 bases and J by 4 bases. Germline V gene sequence: CDR1 MNHEY, CDR2 SMNVEV (reference sequence).

V and J are TRBV6-1 and TRBJ1-5, with no clear D. The CDR3 loop spans 13 amino acids. Germline CDR1 MNHNS, CDR2 SASEGT. Trimming took 2 bases from V and 1 from J, leaving 3 bases between them. CDR3 protein: CASSERSNQPQHF. As DNA, the CDR3 is TGTGCCAGCAGTGAACGGAGCAATCAGCCCCAGCATTTT.

The CDR3 sequence is CASSQDPPDRAGNTIYF. For the CDR3, the DNA is TGTGCCAGCAGCCAAGATCCCCCGGACAGGGCTGGAAACACCATATATTTT. The chain is built from TRBV14 and TRBJ1-3; 8 positions match TRBD1. Germline CDR1 reads SGHDN; CDR2 reads FVKESK. V gave up 0 bases and J gave up 2 bases; unmatched junction bases: 6. This CDR3 region has 17 residues.

The chain has TRBV6-2 or TRBV6-3 and TRBJ1-1; TRBD1 might be the D (6 bases). This CDR3 comprises 12 residues. CDR1 and CDR2 (germline): MNHEY, SVGEGT. V gave up 0 bases and J gave up 13 bases, with 12 bases separating them. The DNA for the CDR3 is TGTGCCAGCAGTTACTCGCGGACAGAGGGTTTCTTT. Protein sequence: CASSYSRTEGFF.

CDR3 coding DNA: TGTGCCAGTGGCCCGGGACAGGGCTTCACAGATACGCAGTATTTT. Amino acid sequence: CASGPGQGFTDTQYF. The chain links TRBV19 to TRBJ2-3; 9 bases line up with TRBD1. This CDR3 has 15 amino acids. Germline trimming cut 8 bases from V and 2 bases from J; bases unmatched to any gene: 8. From germline, CDR1 is LNHDA and CDR2 SQIVND (reference sequence). Full variable domain (rest looked up from reference TRBV19 and TRBJ2-3): DGGITQSPKYLFRKEGQNVTLSCEQNLNHDAMYWYRQDPGQGLRLIYYSQIVNDFQKGDIAEGYSVSREKKESFPLTVTSAQKNPTAFYLCASGPGQGFTDTQYFGPGTRLTVL.

The rearrangement uses TRBV27 and TRBJ1-6; possibly TRBD1 for D (5 bases). This CDR3 has 12 residues. In germline, CDR1 is MNHEY, CDR2 SMNVEV (reference sequence). Between the trimmed V and J ends, which lost 5 bases and 13 bases, there was a span of 12 bases. The CDR3 sequence: CASSATGSPLHF. CDR3 sequence (DNA): TGTGCCAGCAGTGCCACAGGTTCGCCCCTCCACTTT.

The rearrangement joins TRBV7-2 to TRBJ1-6; D is uncertain. The CDR3 length is 14 residues. CDR1 is SGHTA, CDR2 FQGNSA, per germline. Trimming took 1 base from V and 6 from J, leaving 7 bases between them. The CDR3 spells CASSLGALNSPLHF. The CDR3 nucleotides read TGTGCCAGCAGCTTAGGGGCCCTTAATTCACCCCTCCACTTT.

The V gene is TRBV2, the J gene TRBJ2-7; 7 bases are shared with TRBD1. This CDR3 contains 15 residues. Germline lookup yields CDR1 SNHLY and CDR2 FYNNEI. V was pared by 5 bases and J by 1 base, with 8 bases of the junction left unmatched. CDR3 sequence reads: CASSLRGLLSYEQYF. The CDR3 DNA follows: TGTGCCAGCAGTCTGAGGGGGCTCTTGTCCTACGAGCAGTACTTC.

This rearrangement joins TRBV19 to TRBJ1-4; 9 positions agree with TRBD1. Trimming removed 7 bases from V and 1 base from J; junction bases left unmatched: 10. Germline V gene sequence: CDR1 LNHDA, CDR2 SQIVND (reference sequence). CDR3 length: 17 amino acids. The CDR3 sequence is CASTMTGGILTNEKLFF. CDR3 coding DNA: TGTGCCAGTACTATGACAGGGGGGATCTTAACTAATGAAAAACTGTTTTTT.

The chain carries TRBV9 and TRBJ2-7; 9 positions match TRBD1. Unmatched junction bases numbered 5, after V lost 3 bases and J lost 4 bases. CDR1 SGDLS and CDR2 YYNGEE come from the germline V gene. CDR3 length equals 14 residues. DNA of the CDR3: TGTGCCAGCAGCGCCCGGGACAGGGATTACGAGCAGTACTTC. Translation gives CASSARDRDYEQYF.

This chain uses TRBV5-1 with TRBJ2-2; 7 nucleotides agree with TRBD1. With 4 bases clipped from V and 3 bases from J, the junction kept 9 bases outside the gene matches. CDR1 and CDR2 (germline): SGHRS, YFSETQ. The CDR3 is made up of 16 amino acids. The CDR3 DNA follows: TGCGCCAGCAGCCCTGACAGGGTGTGGGACACCGGGGAGCTGTTTTTT. This translates into CASSPDRVWDTGELFF.

This clone was seen a single time. The chain couples TRBV21-1 to TRBJ2-7; the D call TRBD2 from the table was never checked on the DNA. TRBV21-1 is given as a pseudogene. This CDR3 has 16 amino acids. The CDR3 here is CASSKDGAGCSYEQYF. CDR3 DNA sequence: TGTGCCAGCAGCAAAGACGGAGCGGGTTGCTCCTACGAGCAGTACTTC.

This chain links TRBV5-1 with TRBJ2-3; 11 bases agree with TRBD2. V was pared by 3 bases and J by 5 bases, with 2 bases of the junction left unmatched. The germline gives CDR1 SGHRS, CDR2 YFSETQ. CDR3 size: 14 residues. The CDR3 DNA sequence: TGCGCCAGCAGCTCGGGACTAGCGGTAGATACGCAGTATTTT. It is translated as CASSSGLAVDTQYF.

The chain employs TRBV9 and TRBJ2-7, with TRBD1 as a possible D gene (5 bases). This CDR3 comprises 13 residues. Trimming cost V 2 bases and J 2 bases, with 8 bases left between them. Germline loops: CDR1 SGDLS, CDR2 YYNGEE. The CDR3: CASSVATAYEQYF. In DNA, the CDR3 is TGTGCCAGCAGCGTGGCGACAGCCTACGAGCAGTACTTC.

The rearrangement links TRBV3-1 (or the pseudogene TRBV3-2) to TRBJ2-7; 7 bases line up with TRBD1. The germline V gene encodes CDR1 LGHDT and CDR2 YNNKEL (reference sequence). Germline trimming cut 4 bases from V and 3 bases from J; bases unmatched to any gene: 3. The CDR3 is made up of 13 amino acids. The CDR3, as DNA: TGTGCCAGCAGCCTGACAGGGTACTACGAGCAGTACTTC. Translation: CASSLTGYYEQYF.